This T cell receptor beta chain is drawn from a study of chemoradiotherapy in HPV16-positive cancers. This CDR3 region has 13 residues. Deletions cut 2 bases from V and 4 bases from J, with 9 bases between. The germline V gene has CDR1 SGHVS and CDR2 FNYEAQ. The study, taken as a whole, reports: In HPV16-positive patients, HPV-responsive T-cell expansion tracked better recurrence-free survival. Non-HPV-specific T cells did not expand in tumors during treatment, whereas candidate HPV-specific clones and E7-related motifs did.

With respect to this clone: Its matching antigen is unknown.

Libraries were prepared by immunoSEQ multiplex PCR; TCRdb keeps only in-frame clonotypes and omits some of them. The sample lists a few hundred clones; roughly 77% were seen once. Material: tumor tissue, obtained from a patient who underwent chemoradiotherapy. This sequence was found in a human donor with HPV-associated anogenital cancer. This chain links TRBV7-6 with TRBJ2-7; perhaps TRBD2 as D (6 bases). This CDR3 reads CASSLRRGYEQYV. CDR3 sequence (DNA): TGTGCCAGCAGCTTAAGGCGGGGTTACGAGCAGTACGTC.